This paragraph reports one TCR beta chain. Its target is unknown. Profiling that covered TCR beta VDJ and CDR3 relied on genomic DNA as its template. Each CDR3 protein gets one entry after TCRdb re-called the reads with MiXCR. This sample yields 310,000 or so distinct CDR3 sequences, of which about three fifths are seen a single time; 1% to 1.5% belongs to the top ten. Germline values: CDR1 LGHDT, CDR2 YNNKEL (reference sequence). The CDR3 runs 12 residues. V lost 4 bases and J 15 bases, leaving 16 bases between the germline ends. This record belongs to a study of CD8+CD57+ T cells in acquired aplastic anemia. Across the study: Yields of DNA that came from sorted CD4+ and CD8+ cells averaged roughly 3.3 ug. Overall study results and limits: In common between the patients and the controls were nearly 30 CD8+ CDR3 sequences.

An expansion of CD8+CD57+ cells by flow cytometry had been shown in patients chosen for sequencing. With no exception, the patients had severe acquired aplastic anemia. The clonotype originates from a human donor with aplastic anemia. Sequencing used sorted CD4+, CD8+, or CD8+CD57+ T cells (not recorded which) from PBMCs. The gene calls are TRBV3-1 and TRBJ2-1, with D unclear. The CDR3: CASSRDEVASFF. As DNA, the CDR3 is TGTGCCAGCAGCCGAGATGAGGTAGCCTCGTTCTTC.